Listed here are 11 T cell receptor beta chains from one sample, sequenced in a study of T cells in Graves' hyperthyroidism and ophthalmopathy. It was RNA transcripts that yielded the amplified TCR beta CDR3 regions. Carried out on the TCR CDR3, a first-round RT-PCR used the HTBI primer set. Using its own MiXCR run on the multiplex PCR reads, TCRdb lists one record per CDR3 protein. Of about 770,000 distinct CDR3 sequences listed, 18% are singletons. Sequencing was carried out using blood. These receptors came from a woman aged 45-59 years with Graves' hyperthyroidism that later progressed to Graves' ophthalmopathy.

V is TRBV19 and J is TRBJ2-2; D not certain. Trimming shortened V by 3 bases and J by 1 base, and 6 bases separated the two germline ends. Germline V gene data show CDR1 as LNHDA and CDR2 as SQIVND (reference sequence). The CDR3 consists of 14 residues. The CDR3 region is CASSITENTGELFF. CDR3 bases: TGTGCCAGTAGTATCACAGAGAACACCGGGGAGCTGTTTTTT.

This clonotype appeared many times. V gene TRBV12-3 or TRBV12-4 combines with J gene TRBJ1-1; no clear D. Trimming removed 0 bases from V and 0 bases from J, with 11 bases in between. This CDR3 spans 16 amino acids. In DNA, the CDR3 is TGTGCCAGCAGTTTAGCGATCAAGGAAATGAACACTGAAGCTTTCTTT. This gives the protein CASSLAIKEMNTEAFF.

This clonotype was observed a few times. V and J are TRBV20-1 and TRBJ2-7, with no clear D. Germline assignment: CDR1 DFQATT and CDR2 SNEGSKA (reference sequence). The CDR3 covers 14 residues. Trimming cost V 0 bases and J 0 bases, with 9 bases left between them. The CDR3 bases are TGCAGTGCTAGAGATCCGACGAGCTCCTACGAGCAGTACTTC. This encodes CSARDPTSSYEQYF.

This clonotype has ten or more counts. V usage is TRBV7-2 and J usage is TRBJ1-2; D call uncertain. The CDR3 length is 17 residues. Germline assignment: CDR1 SGHTA and CDR2 FQGNSA. The ends were cut back, 2 bases at V and 2 bases at J, with 18 bases in the middle. The CDR3 region is CASSLSGQAISNYGYTF. The CDR3 coding sequence is TGTGCCAGCAGCTTATCAGGCCAGGCGATATCGAACTATGGCTACACCTTC.

This rearrangement joins TRBV12-5 to TRBJ2-5; D uncertain. Trimming cost V 0 bases and J 5 bases, with 13 bases left between them. The CDR3 extends over 15 amino acids. Germline-derived CDR1 and CDR2 are LGHNT and FRNRAP. In DNA, the CDR3 is TGTGCTAGTGGTTTGGTGAACACTTTGACGGAGACCCAGTACTTC. Its protein product is CASGLVNTLTETQYF.

This clonotype was seen many times. The chain links TRBV6-2 or TRBV6-3 to TRBJ2-1; 13 bases are a match to TRBD2. J lost 9 bases, V lost 2 bases, and 13 bases had no gene match. Germline CDR1 is MNHEY and CDR2 is SVGEGT. The CDR3 extends over 18 amino acids. CDR3 loop: CASSYEFTSGGAKTEQFF. The CDR3 DNA reads as TGTGCCAGCAGTTACGAATTTACTAGCGGGGGGGCCAAGACTGAGCAGTTCTTC.

There are a few counts of this clonotype. The chain recombines TRBV4-1 with TRBJ1-1; D might be TRBD1 (6 bases). This CDR3 region has 15 residues. With 1 base removed from V and 3 bases from J, the gap between germline ends came to 12 bases. Per the germline V gene, CDR1 is MGHRA and CDR2 is YSYEKL. This CDR3 reads CASSQATGTDTEAFF. The CDR3 coding sequence is TGCGCCAGCAGCCAAGCAACAGGGACGGACACTGAAGCTTTCTTT.

The DNA of the CDR3 is TGCAGTGCTACGAGCGGGGATGTGGGCAAAAACATTCAGTACTTC. Protein product: CSATSGDVGKNIQYF. V gene TRBV20-1 combines with J gene TRBJ2-4; 7 bases agree with TRBD2. CDR3 length equals 15 residues. Per the germline V gene, CDR1 is DFQATT and CDR2 is SNEGSKA (reference sequence). Germline trimming cut 4 bases from V and 3 bases from J; bases unmatched to any gene: 9.

This clonotype was seen more than once but under ten times. The chain recombines TRBV30 with TRBJ1-2; 7 bases fit TRBD1. The CDR3 has 13 residues. The ends lost 4 bases at V and 2 bases at J; junction bases unmatched: 4. Germline V gives CDR1 GTSNPN, CDR2 SVGIG (reference sequence). In nucleotides, the CDR3 is TGTGCCTGGACTGTAGGGGGCAACTATGGCTACACCTTC. Its translation: CAWTVGGNYGYTF.

This clonotype has ten or more counts. The J gene is TRBJ2-2, the V gene TRBV5-5, with 7 bases lining up with TRBD1. Trimming took 4 bases from V and 2 from J; bases not matched to a gene: 14. CDR1 and CDR2 from the germline V gene are SGHKS and YYEKEE (reference sequence). The length of the CDR3 is 18 residues. CDR3 coding DNA: TGTGCCAGCAGCCTTAGGCCCTTACAGGGGCGAAACACCGGGGAGCTGTTTTTT. Protein sequence: CASSLRPLQGRNTGELFF. The full variable domain, with the rest looked up from reference TRBV5-5 and TRBJ2-2, is DAGVTQSPTHLIKTRGQQVTLRCSPISGHKSVSWYQQVLGQGPQFIFQYYEKEERGRGNFPDRFSARQFPNYSSELNVNALLLGDSALYLCASSLRPLQGRNTGELFFGEGSRLTVL.

This clonotype was detected a few times. V gene TRBV7-2 combines with J gene TRBJ1-6; 7 nucleotides agree with TRBD1. Trimming at V came to 6 bases and at J to 14 bases, leaving 10 bases not matched to a gene. This CDR3 contains 13 residues. Germline V lookup: CDR1 SGHTA, CDR2 FQGNSA. The CDR3: CASSLEQGFSLHF. In nucleotides, the CDR3 is TGTGCCAGCAGTCTCGAACAGGGGTTTTCCCTCCACTTT.